The sequence of this T cell receptor beta chain was determined in a study of blood T cell repertoires in COVID-19. This clone was detected a few times. With V trimmed by 5 bases and J by 4 bases, 7 bases remained unmatched. Germline CDR1 is KGHSH and CDR2 is LQKENI. The CDR3 loop spans 14 amino acids. Here immunoSEQ multiplex PCR was the method, and the copy in TCRdb shows in-frame clones only, minus some. The profile shows 150,000 to 200,000 clones, 80% of them singletons. The chain carries TRBV18 and TRBJ1-1; 7 bases map to TRBD1. This receptor was taken from a man in his 60s who had been exposed to COVID-19. Sequencing was performed on PBMCs or T cells enriched from blood (not recorded which). The CDR3 here is CASSSTGARTEAFF. CDR3 sequence (DNA): TGTGCCAGCTCATCCACAGGGGCGCGCACTGAAGCTTTCTTT.